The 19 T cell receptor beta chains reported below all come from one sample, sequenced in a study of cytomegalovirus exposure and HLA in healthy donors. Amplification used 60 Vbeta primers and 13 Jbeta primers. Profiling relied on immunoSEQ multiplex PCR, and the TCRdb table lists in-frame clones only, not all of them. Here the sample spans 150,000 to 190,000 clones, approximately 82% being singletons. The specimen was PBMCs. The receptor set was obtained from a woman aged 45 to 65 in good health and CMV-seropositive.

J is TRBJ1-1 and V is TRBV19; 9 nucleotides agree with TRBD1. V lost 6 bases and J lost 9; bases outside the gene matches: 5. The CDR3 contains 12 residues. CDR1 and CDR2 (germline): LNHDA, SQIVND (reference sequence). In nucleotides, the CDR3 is TGTGCCAGTAGCCGGACAGGGGCGCAAGCTTTCTTT. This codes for CASSRTGAQAFF.

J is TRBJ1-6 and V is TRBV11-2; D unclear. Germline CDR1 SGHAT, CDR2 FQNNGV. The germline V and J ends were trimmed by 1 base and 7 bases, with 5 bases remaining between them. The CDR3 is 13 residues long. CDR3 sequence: CASSLGANSPLHF. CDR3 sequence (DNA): TGTGCCAGCAGCTTAGGCGCGAATTCACCCCTCCACTTT.

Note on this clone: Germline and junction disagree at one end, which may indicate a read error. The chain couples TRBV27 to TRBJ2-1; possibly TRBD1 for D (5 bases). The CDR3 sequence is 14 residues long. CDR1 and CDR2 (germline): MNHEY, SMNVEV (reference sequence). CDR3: CASSTGRQYNGQFF. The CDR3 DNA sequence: TGTGCCAGCAGTACCGGACGACAGTACAATGGGCAGTTCTTC.

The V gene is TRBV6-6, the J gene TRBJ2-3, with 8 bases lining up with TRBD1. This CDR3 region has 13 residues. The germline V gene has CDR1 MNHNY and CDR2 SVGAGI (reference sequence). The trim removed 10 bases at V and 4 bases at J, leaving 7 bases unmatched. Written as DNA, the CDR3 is TGTGCCATCAACCGGGACAGGCCAGATACGCAGTATTTT. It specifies CAINRDRPDTQYF.

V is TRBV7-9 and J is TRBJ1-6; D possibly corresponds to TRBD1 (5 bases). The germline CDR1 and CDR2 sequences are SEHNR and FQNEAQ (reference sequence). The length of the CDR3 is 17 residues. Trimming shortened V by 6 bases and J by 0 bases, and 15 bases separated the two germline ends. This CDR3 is CASSYSAGRSYNSPLHF. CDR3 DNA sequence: TGTGCCAGCAGTTACTCGGCGGGGCGCTCCTATAATTCACCCCTCCACTTT.

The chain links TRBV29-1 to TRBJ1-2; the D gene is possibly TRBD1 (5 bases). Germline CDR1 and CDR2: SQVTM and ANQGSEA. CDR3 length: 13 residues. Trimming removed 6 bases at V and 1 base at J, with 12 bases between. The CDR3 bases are TGCAGCGTAGCGGGGCCGAATAACTATGGCTACACCTTC. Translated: CSVAGPNNYGYTF. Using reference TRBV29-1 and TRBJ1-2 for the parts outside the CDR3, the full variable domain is SAVISQKPSRDICQRGTSLTIQCQVDSQVTMMFWYRQQPGQSLTLIATANQGSEATYESGFVIDKFPISRPNLTFSTLTVSNMSPEDSSIYLCSVAGPNNYGYTFGSGTRLTVV.

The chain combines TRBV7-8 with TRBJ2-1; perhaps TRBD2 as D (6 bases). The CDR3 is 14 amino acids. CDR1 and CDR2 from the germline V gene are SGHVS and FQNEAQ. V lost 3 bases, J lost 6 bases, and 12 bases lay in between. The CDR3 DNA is TGTGCCAGCAGCTTGCCGGGACTTTTCAATGAGCAGTTCTTC. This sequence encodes CASSLPGLFNEQFF.

The CDR3 region has the DNA TGTGCTAGTTTCGGGGGTTCCTTGAACACCGGGGAGCTGTTTTTT. Protein sequence: CASFGGSLNTGELFF. The chain employs TRBV12-5 and TRBJ2-2; possibly TRBD2 for D (6 bases). Trimming removed 8 bases from V and 1 base from J, with 14 bases in between. The CDR3 extends over 15 amino acids. Germline assignment: CDR1 LGHNT and CDR2 FRNRAP.

The CDR3 nucleotides read TGCGCCAGCAGCGGAGGGACCGAGCCGTCCTATACGCAGTATTTT. Its translation is CASSGGTEPSYTQYF. The genes are TRBV4-1 and TRBJ2-3; perhaps TRBD2 as D (6 bases). Looked up from germline, CDR1 is MGHRA and CDR2 is YSYEKL. Trimming stripped 5 bases from V and 7 bases from J, with 19 bases between. This CDR3 contains 15 residues.

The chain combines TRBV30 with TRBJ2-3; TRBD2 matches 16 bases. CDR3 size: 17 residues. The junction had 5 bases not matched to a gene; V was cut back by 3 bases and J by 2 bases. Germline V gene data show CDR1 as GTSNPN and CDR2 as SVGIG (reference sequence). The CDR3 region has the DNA TGTGCCTGGAGCGGGACTAGCGGGGGGGGGATCACAGATACGCAGTATTTT. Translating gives CAWSGTSGGGITDTQYF.

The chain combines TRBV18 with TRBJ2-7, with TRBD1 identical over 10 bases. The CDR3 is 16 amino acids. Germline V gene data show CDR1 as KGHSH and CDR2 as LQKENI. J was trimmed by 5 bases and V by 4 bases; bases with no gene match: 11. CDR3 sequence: CASSRLTGGEVDEQYF. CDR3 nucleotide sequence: TGTGCCAGCTCACGGTTGACAGGGGGCGAAGTCGACGAGCAGTACTTC. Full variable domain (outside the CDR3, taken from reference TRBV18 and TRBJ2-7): NAGVMQNPRHLVRRRGQEARLRCSPMKGHSHVYWYRQLPEEGLKFMVYLQKENIIDESGMPKERFSAEFPKEGPSILRIQQVVRGDSAAYFCASSRLTGGEVDEQYFGPGTRLTVT.

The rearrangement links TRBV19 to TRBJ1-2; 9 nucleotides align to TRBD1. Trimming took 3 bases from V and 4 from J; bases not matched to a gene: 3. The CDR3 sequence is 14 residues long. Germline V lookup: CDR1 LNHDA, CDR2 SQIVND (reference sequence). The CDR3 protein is CASSMGQGIYGYTF. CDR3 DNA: TGTGCCAGTAGTATGGGACAGGGCATCTATGGCTACACCTTC.

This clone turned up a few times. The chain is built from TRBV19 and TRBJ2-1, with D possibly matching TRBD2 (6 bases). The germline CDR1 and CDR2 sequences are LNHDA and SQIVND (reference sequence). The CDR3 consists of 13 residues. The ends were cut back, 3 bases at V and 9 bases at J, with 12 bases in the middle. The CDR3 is CASSMEGGAEQFF. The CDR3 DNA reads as TGTGCCAGTAGTATGGAGGGAGGTGCTGAGCAGTTCTTC.

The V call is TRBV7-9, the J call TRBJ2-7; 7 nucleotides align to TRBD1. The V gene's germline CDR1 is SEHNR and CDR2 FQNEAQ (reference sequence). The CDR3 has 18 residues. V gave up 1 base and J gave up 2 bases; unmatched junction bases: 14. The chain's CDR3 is CASSLVKLARQGAYEQYF. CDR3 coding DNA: TGTGCCAGCAGCTTAGTTAAGCTCGCCCGACAGGGAGCCTACGAGCAGTACTTC.

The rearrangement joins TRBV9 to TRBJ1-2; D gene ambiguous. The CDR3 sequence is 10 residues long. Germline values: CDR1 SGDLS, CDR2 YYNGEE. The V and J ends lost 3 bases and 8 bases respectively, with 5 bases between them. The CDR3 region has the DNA TGTGCCAGCAGCGGAGGGGGCTACACCTTC. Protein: CASSGGGYTF.

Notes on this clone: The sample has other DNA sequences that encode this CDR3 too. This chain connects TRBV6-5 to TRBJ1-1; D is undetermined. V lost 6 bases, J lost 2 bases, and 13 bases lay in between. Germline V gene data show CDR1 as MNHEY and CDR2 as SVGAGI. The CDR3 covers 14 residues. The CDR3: CASSGALGNTEAFF. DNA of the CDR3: TGTGCCAGCAGCGGAGCTTTAGGTAACACTGAAGCTTTCTTT.

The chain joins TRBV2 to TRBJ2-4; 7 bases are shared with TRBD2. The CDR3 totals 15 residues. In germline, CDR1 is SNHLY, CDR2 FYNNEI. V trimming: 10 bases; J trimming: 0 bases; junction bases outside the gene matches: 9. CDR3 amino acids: CANPSGDLAKNIQYF. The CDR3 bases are TGTGCCAACCCGAGCGGGGACCTAGCCAAAAACATTCAGTACTTC.

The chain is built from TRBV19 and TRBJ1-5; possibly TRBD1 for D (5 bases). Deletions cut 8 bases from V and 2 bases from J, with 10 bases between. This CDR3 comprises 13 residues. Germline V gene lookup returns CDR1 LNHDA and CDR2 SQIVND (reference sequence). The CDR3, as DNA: TGTGCCAGTCGCAGGGAAGGCAATCAGCCCCAGCATTTT. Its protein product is CASRREGNQPQHF.

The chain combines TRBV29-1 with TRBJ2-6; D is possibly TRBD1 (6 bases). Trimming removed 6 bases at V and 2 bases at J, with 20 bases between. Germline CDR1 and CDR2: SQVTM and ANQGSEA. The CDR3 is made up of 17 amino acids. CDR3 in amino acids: CSVLTGTLKTGANVLTF. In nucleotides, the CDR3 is TGCAGCGTGTTAACCGGGACACTTAAAACTGGGGCCAACGTCCTGACTTTC.